The T cell receptor beta chain under discussion was sequenced for a study of CD8 T cells in Susac syndrome. V was cut by 4 bases and J by 5 bases, with 18 bases left in between. This CDR3 spans 16 amino acids. In germline, CDR1 is MRHNA, CDR2 SNTAGT. The RNA, about 0.45 to 1 ug, was put through reverse transcription using random hexamers. TCRdb fed the immunoSEQ multiplex PCR reads into MiXCR, producing one record per CDR3 protein. The table records over 130,000 distinct CDR3 sequences, approximately 95% of them present only once. V and J are TRBV6-4 and TRBJ2-1; D assignment may be TRBD1 or TRBD2 (6 bases each). This sequence originates from a human donor with Susac syndrome. The sequenced material came from CD4+ T cells from PBMCs. In nucleotides, the CDR3 is TGTGCCAGCAGTGTGGAGGGGGGTACGGGGAACAATGAGCAGTTCTTC. This gives the protein CASSVEGGTGNNEQFF.